Included here is one T cell receptor (beta chain) sequence, with context. This clone was counted once. Its recognized antigen is unknown. It has no much larger one-base neighbor in the sample; base qualities were not kept. On the day of marrow donation, related bone marrow donors gave peripheral blood samples. Mononuclear cells from peripheral blood and bone marrow were separated by Ficoll-Hypaque density centrifugation and then cryopreserved. Genomic DNA was used for TRB sequencing, which was performed with the immunoSEQ assay at survey resolution or with the hsTCRB kit. The original methods were these. Initial read processing used immunoSEQ software, and repertoire analyses used the LymphoSeq R package. Clonality was calculated as 1 minus normalized Shannon entropy, and the Gini coefficient was also calculated for each TRB dataset. To infer phenotypes in unsorted samples, TRB sequences from sorted subsets of the recipient or donor were mapped onto unsorted samples from the same recipient. Held by TCRdb, this immuneACCESS table contains in-frame sequences only and omits some clones. Under half of the omission traces to an unresolved V gene where checked; the cause of the rest is unknown. V and J calls plus clone size are reproduced from that table; the DNA served to infer D and trimming. The table for this sample lists more than 60,000 clones; approximately 92% of them were counted only once. Of the sample, under 3% is held by the ten largest clones.

This record belongs to a study of T cells after posttransplantation cyclophosphamide (dated by TCRdb to 2016 to 2017). With respect to the entire study: Using TRB sequencing, the study followed how the T cell repertoire reconstituted after myeloablative bone marrow transplantation in which posttransplantation cyclophosphamide served as GVHD prophylaxis. Samples from under 40 PTCy-treated patients and over 15 related bone marrow donors of those patients were subjected to antigen receptor sequencing. Blood from all 35 or so PTCy patients who had 1-year posttransplant specimens underwent TRB sequencing. In 3 patients, up to about 3 additional blood samples taken between 2 and 5.2 years after transplant also underwent TRB sequencing, as did pretransplant blood from 4 patients. Because TRA and TRB clonality correlated tightly in 9 samples, later TCR analyses were limited to TRB. Public TRB sequences were searched against a database of over 3,500 sequences associated with responses to pathogens, tumor antigens, self-antigens and alloantigens.

The research as a whole found: Donor-recipient similarity was low at 1-2 months but increased during the first year, and donor CD8+ memory clones often dominated later blood repertoires. The TRB repertoires of T cells infiltrating skin or the GI tract showed only limited overlap with the TRB repertoires found in blood. Across approximately 45 patients, recipient CMV seropositivity and CMV reactivation were highly associated with TRB clonality; PTCy diversity was similar to CNI/methotrexate controls.

This TCR derives from a woman aged 25 to 39 in good health and a related stem cell transplant donor. The sequencing sample was made of PBMCs.

The bases are TGTGCCAGCAGCAAAGTAGCGGGTTATGCCTACAATGAGCAGTTCTTC. Translated, it gives CASSKVAGYAYNEQFF. In this chain, TRBV5-5 is recombined with TRBJ2-1, with 7 middle bases fitting TRBD2. The germline V gene encodes CDR1 SGHKS and CDR2 YYEKEE (reference sequence). Clipping removes 4 bases from V and 2 bases from J, with 9 as the unmatched junction base count. The CDR3 has 16 amino acids, counting the end cysteine and phenylalanine. Kept here is only the CDR3 DNA, which spans 48 bases and is read in frame from base 1.